Included here is one TCR beta chain sequence, with context. Its cognate antigen is unknown. The record originates from a study of beta chain features in type 1 diabetes. The study, taken as a whole, reports: Shortening that was moderate but significant affected the TCRB CDR3s of Type 1 diabetes patients in all four CD4+ subsets.

The germline V gene has CDR1 MNHEY and CDR2 SMNVEV (reference sequence). Trimming pared 4 bases from V and 6 bases from J, leaving 19 bases between. The CDR3 sequence is 15 residues long. Expressed TCRB transcripts were sequenced, since all the RNA that had been isolated was reverse transcribed. Clones were read by immunoSEQ multiplex PCR, and TCRdb kept only the in-frame ones, dropping some. Among roughly 290,000 clones listed, roughly 15% were seen once. V usage is TRBV27 and J usage is TRBJ2-7, with D possibly TRBD2 on 7 matching bases. The receptor's source is a man aged 18-30 years with type 1 diabetes. The specimen was naive CD4+ T cells from blood. The CDR3 sequence is CASSSSAGAASEQYF. The DNA of the CDR3 is TGTGCCAGCAGTTCCTCCGCGGGGGCGGCTTCCGAGCAGTACTTC.